These 17 T cell receptor beta chains were all obtained from the same sample, sequenced in a study of regulatory T cells in long-lasting Graves disease. In building TCR beta libraries, iRepertoire HTBI primers were used together with Arm-PCR of CDR3 regions. TCRdb reprocessed the multiplex PCR reads via MiXCR and lists one record per CDR3 protein. The table has hundreds of thousands of distinct CDR3 sequences, 22% seen once. Time point reported: persistent/refractory GD, antithyroid drugs over 5 years with positive TRAb. Generation of the TCR library employed RNA extracted from PBMCs. Sequencing was performed on peripheral blood mononuclear cells (PBMCs), taken when the disease was refractory, from a patient treated with antithyroid drugs. These receptors all come from a female donor with Graves disease.

CDR3 sequence: CASSLIRGQETQYF. The CDR3 DNA is TGTGCCAGCAGCTTAATCAGGGGTCAAGAGACCCAGTACTTC. The J gene is TRBJ2-5, the V gene TRBV7-2, with a weak D call TRBD1 (6 bases). Trimming removed 2 bases from V and 2 bases from J, with 9 bases in between. From germline, CDR1 is SGHTA and CDR2 FQGNSA. The CDR3 loop spans 14 amino acids.

In this sample, this clonotype turned up a few times. This chain uses TRBV30 with TRBJ2-7, with 9 bases aligning to TRBD1. Trimming took 6 bases from V and 1 from J; bases not matched to a gene: 4. CDR1 is GTSNPN and CDR2 is SVGIG in the germline V gene (reference sequence). CDR3 length equals 13 residues. The CDR3 spells CACWDRESYEQYF. CDR3 nucleotides: TGTGCCTGCTGGGACAGGGAGTCCTACGAGCAGTACTTC.

This clonotype was detected only a few times. The chain combines TRBV27 with TRBJ1-6, with D hard to call. Germline loops: CDR1 MNHEY, CDR2 SMNVEV (reference sequence). CDR3 length equals 17 residues. Trimming shortened V by 5 bases and J by 0 bases, and 14 bases separated the two germline ends. CDR3 sequence (DNA): TGTGCCAGCAGTGAGGGATTCCCAAGCTCCTATAATTCACCCCTCCACTTT. This sequence encodes CASSEGFPSSYNSPLHF.

V and J are TRBV2 and TRBJ2-7, with 9 positions matching TRBD1. This CDR3 comprises 14 residues. Germline V gene sequence: CDR1 SNHLY, CDR2 FYNNEI. The V segment lost 6 bases and the J segment 0 bases; nucleotides outside the gene matches: 3. The CDR3 loop is CASRVTGGSYEQYF. The CDR3 bases are TGTGCCAGCAGGGTGACAGGGGGCTCCTACGAGCAGTACTTC.

This clonotype was seen a handful of times. The chain couples TRBV30 to TRBJ2-7, with D perhaps TRBD2 (6 bases). The germline V gene has CDR1 GTSNPN and CDR2 SVGIG (reference sequence). Trimming took off 2 bases at V and 0 bases at J, with 8 bases between the two ends. CDR3 length: 13 amino acids. Here the CDR3 reads CAWSRDSSYEQYF. The CDR3 DNA is TGTGCCTGGAGTCGGGACTCCTCCTACGAGCAGTACTTC.

This sequence joins TRBV9 and TRBJ2-2; the match to TRBD1 covers 8 bases. J lost 6 bases, V lost 6 bases, and 10 bases had no gene match. The CDR3 sequence is 15 residues long. Germline CDR1 SGDLS, CDR2 YYNGEE. CDR3 protein: CASNTGTGVSGELFF. CDR3 nucleotide sequence: TGTGCCAGCAACACCGGGACAGGAGTCTCCGGGGAGCTGTTTTTT.

V usage is TRBV14 and J usage is TRBJ1-1, with D unclear. Germline V CDR1 and CDR2: SGHDN, FVKESK. V gave up 0 bases and J gave up 3 bases, with 14 bases separating them. This CDR3 has 16 amino acids. Here the CDR3 DNA reads TGTGCCAGCAGCCAAGAGGAGAGCAGGTTCTACACTGAAGCTTTCTTT. This encodes CASSQEESRFYTEAFF.

The V and J genes are TRBV6-2 or TRBV6-3 and TRBJ1-1, with TRBD1 as a possible D gene (5 bases). V was cut by 5 bases and J by 8 bases, with 12 bases left in between. CDR1 and CDR2 (germline): MNHEY, SVGEGT. CDR3 length: 12 amino acids. CDR3 sequence: CASSRDFPEAFF. For the CDR3, the DNA is TGTGCCAGCAGTCGGGACTTTCCCGAAGCTTTCTTT.

The chain employs TRBV11-2 and TRBJ2-1, with D possibly TRBD1 on 5 matching bases. The V end was cut by 6 bases, the J end by 9 bases, with 15 bases between. The germline CDR1 and CDR2 sequences are SGHAT and FQNNGV. The length of the CDR3 is 13 residues. CDR3 DNA: TGTGCCAGCAGTACAGGTAGGGTCGGTGAGCAGTTCTTC. Its protein product is CASSTGRVGEQFF.

The chain has TRBV14 and TRBJ1-2; the D is unclear. Germline V gene sequence: CDR1 SGHDN, CDR2 FVKESK. The ends were cut back, 3 bases at V and 5 bases at J, with 7 bases in the middle. This CDR3 has 12 residues. For the CDR3, the DNA is TGTGCCAGCAGCCAGGGATTTTATGGCTACACCTTC. Its protein is CASSQGFYGYTF.

The chain carries TRBV19 and TRBJ1-1, with no clear D. Germline loops: CDR1 LNHDA, CDR2 SQIVND (reference sequence). This CDR3 is built from 15 residues. Trimming removed 5 bases from V and 1 base from J, with 14 bases in between. CDR3 DNA: TGTGCCAGTAGTGTCGAAGATTGGGCGAACACTGAAGCTTTCTTT. Translated, it gives CASSVEDWANTEAFF.

Only a few counts were recorded for this clonotype. V and J are TRBV9 and TRBJ1-1; 8 bases are shared with TRBD1. This CDR3 contains 15 residues. The junction had 1 base not matched to a gene; V was cut back by 0 bases and J by 0 bases. Germline V lookup: CDR1 SGDLS, CDR2 YYNGEE. CDR3 protein: CASSVGDRMNTEAFF. Here the CDR3 DNA reads TGTGCCAGCAGCGTAGGGGACAGGATGAACACTGAAGCTTTCTTT.

This clonotype has only one observation. The J gene is TRBJ1-4, the V gene TRBV10-3, with D possibly matching TRBD1 (5 bases). Trimming pared 7 bases from V and 7 bases from J, leaving 13 bases between. The CDR3 runs 13 residues. In germline, CDR1 is ENHRY, CDR2 SYGVKD. The CDR3 loop is CAINGGVGEKLFF. CDR3 DNA: TGTGCCATCAATGGAGGGGTGGGTGAAAAACTGTTTTTT.

This clonotype came up many times. V usage is TRBV19 and J usage is TRBJ1-5, with 10 bases aligning to TRBD1. This CDR3 is 17 amino acids long. J was trimmed by 2 bases and V by 7 bases; bases with no gene match: 11. Germline CDR1 reads LNHDA; CDR2 reads SQIVND (reference sequence). CDR3 sequence: CASTRSLGTGGNQPQHF. The DNA for the CDR3 is TGTGCCAGTACCAGATCTCTTGGGACAGGGGGCAATCAGCCCCAGCATTTT. The whole variable domain, remainder taken from reference TRBV19 and TRBJ1-5, is DGGITQSPKYLFRKEGQNVTLSCEQNLNHDAMYWYRQDPGQGLRLIYYSQIVNDFQKGDIAEGYSVSREKKESFPLTVTSAQKNPTAFYLCASTRSLGTGGNQPQHFGDGTRLSIL.

The V call is TRBV20-1, the J call TRBJ1-4; D uncertain. In germline, CDR1 is DFQATT, CDR2 SNEGSKA (reference sequence). The V gene lost 5 bases and the J gene lost 8 bases, with 18 bases spanning the gap. The CDR3 extends over 14 amino acids. The CDR3 protein is CSAEETGGREKLFF. Written as DNA, the CDR3 is TGCAGTGCTGAGGAGACCGGCGGCCGCGAAAAACTGTTTTTT.

This sequence joins TRBV14 and TRBJ2-7; D possibly corresponds to TRBD1 (5 bases). Germline CDR1 reads SGHDN; CDR2 reads FVKESK. The CDR3 has 15 residues. Trimming stripped 0 bases from V and 4 bases from J, with 13 bases between. The CDR3 sequence is CASSQDPGIVYEQYF. The CDR3 DNA reads as TGTGCCAGCAGCCAAGATCCAGGGATAGTTTACGAGCAGTACTTC.

This clonotype has ten or more counts. V is TRBV29-1 and J is TRBJ2-2; 8 bases map to TRBD1. CDR1 SQVTM and CDR2 ANQGSEA come from the germline V gene. V was clipped by 6 bases and J by 3 bases; unmatched bases: 6. The CDR3 has 14 residues. The CDR3 region is CSVTGEGDTGELFF. CDR3 DNA sequence: TGCAGCGTGACAGGGGAAGGGGACACCGGGGAGCTGTTTTTT.